This T cell receptor (beta chain) stems from a study of sequential checkpoint blockade in melanoma. For the study at large: Randomization was 1:1 between first-line nivolumab→ipilimumab and ipilimumab→nivolumab. After both sequences, patients received maintenance nivolumab.

CDR1 is LNHDA and CDR2 is SQIVND in the germline V gene (reference sequence). The CDR3 runs 15 residues. Trimming stripped 7 bases from V and 8 bases from J, with 21 bases between. Treatment in this sample: randomized to nivolumab then ipilimumab (arm A) or the reverse (arm B). DNA-damaging chemotherapy had not been given to any patient beforehand. From thawed PBMCs, live CD3+CD8+ cells negative for CD19 and CD56 were sorted. This clone was seen more than once but under ten times. The assay was immunoSEQ multiplex PCR, and TCRdb's table has in-frame clones only and misses some. The data show 15,000 to 20,000 clones, 74% seen once.

The chain joins TRBV19 to TRBJ2-1; D is unresolved. The receptor was isolated from a human donor with melanoma. The starting material was CD8+ T cells sorted from blood (inferred from file names), obtained from a patient given nivolumab and ipilimumab in sequence. The CDR3 region is CASTRYTNFIDEQFF. The DNA of the CDR3 is TGTGCCAGTACCCGGTATACTAATTTTATCGATGAGCAGTTCTTC. The full variable domain, rest sourced from reference TRBV19 and TRBJ2-1, is DGGITQSPKYLFRKEGQNVTLSCEQNLNHDAMYWYRQDPGQGLRLIYYSQIVNDFQKGDIAEGYSVSREKKESFPLTVTSAQKNPTAFYLCASTRYTNFIDEQFFGPGTRLTVL.